These 29 T cell receptor beta chains came from one sample sequenced in a study of cytomegalovirus exposure and HLA in healthy donors. In the PCR, 60 Vbeta and 13 Jbeta primers were used. Generated by immunoSEQ multiplex PCR, the TCRdb table keeps only in-frame clones and is missing some. Found here are around 200,000 clones, about 79% of them singletons; the top ten hold around 1.8%. Sequenced material: PBMCs. The receptor set was obtained from a man between 18 and 35 years old in good health and CMV-seronegative.

This clone has just a few counts. The chain employs TRBV28 and TRBJ1-3, with a weak D call TRBD1 (5 bases). The CDR3 is made up of 15 amino acids. The germline V and J ends were trimmed by 3 bases and 0 bases, with 9 bases remaining between them. Germline CDR1 is MDHEN and CDR2 is SYDVKM. The CDR3 here is CASSFGTSSGNTIYF. The CDR3 DNA reads as TGTGCCAGCAGTTTCGGGACTTCCTCTGGAAACACCATATATTTT.

This clone occurred once. The chain joins TRBV6-1 to TRBJ2-7, with D perhaps matching TRBD2 (7 bases). Germline CDR1 reads MNHNS; CDR2 reads SASEGT. CDR3 length: 15 residues. Deletions cut 1 base from V and 7 bases from J, with 17 bases between. CDR3 sequence: CASSEGGGAYGEQYF. The CDR3, as DNA: TGTGCCAGCAGTGAAGGAGGGGGGGCCTATGGAGAGCAGTACTTC.

This chain links TRBV11-3 with TRBJ1-1; 9 positions agree with TRBD1. Germline V CDR1 and CDR2: SGHNT, YENEEA. The J segment lost 7 bases and the V segment lost 3 bases, leaving 6 bases of the junction unmatched. The CDR3 has 14 residues. The DNA for the CDR3 is TGTGCCAGCAGCTTTCTCGGGACAGGGCGTGAAGCTTTCTTT. Amino acids: CASSFLGTGREAFF. The full variable domain, its missing parts supplied by reference TRBV11-3 and TRBJ1-1, is EAGVVQSPRYKIIEKKQPVAFWCNPISGHNTLYWYLQNLGQGPELLIRYENEEAVDDSQLPKDRFSAERLKGVDSTLKIQPAELGDSAVYLCASSFLGTGREAFFGQGTRLTVV.

This chain joins TRBV27 and TRBJ2-7, with 9 nucleotides matching TRBD1. This CDR3 is built from 15 residues. CDR1 is MNHEY and CDR2 is SMNVEV in the germline V gene (reference sequence). After removal of 6 bases from V and 6 bases from J, the junction contained 12 bases not matched to a gene. The CDR3 region is CASSWTGVARGEQYF. The CDR3 DNA reads TGTGCCAGCAGCTGGACAGGGGTTGCAAGGGGCGAGCAGTACTTC.

The gene calls are TRBV19 and TRBJ2-2; TRBD2 is a possible D gene (6 bases). The germline CDR1 and CDR2 sequences are LNHDA and SQIVND (reference sequence). The CDR3 has 14 amino acids. The V end was cut by 8 bases, the J end by 5 bases, with 15 bases between. The CDR3 DNA is TGTGCCAGTCGCGAGGCTAGCGCTACCGGGGAGCTGTTTTTT. It specifies CASREASATGELFF.

This clone was detected once. One end of the junction does not line up with germline, which may come from a read error. The chain employs TRBV7-9 and TRBJ1-1, with D maybe TRBD1 (6 bases). This CDR3 has 15 amino acids. In germline, CDR1 is SEHNR, CDR2 FQNEAQ (reference sequence). CDR3 region: CTSSLGRIQGEEAFF. In DNA, the CDR3 is TGTACCAGCAGCTTAGGGCGGATACAGGGTGAGGAAGCTTTCTTT. The complete variable domain, with remaining parts taken from reference TRBV7-9 and TRBJ1-1, reads DTGVSQNPRHKITKRGQNVTFRCDPISEHNRLYWYRQTLGQGPEFLTYFQNEAQLEKSRLLSDRFSAERPKGSFSTLEIQRTEQGDSAMYLCTSSLGRIQGEEAFFGQGTRLTVV.

This clone was observed a single time. The chain is built from TRBV27 and TRBJ2-1; 7 bases match TRBD2. Germline-derived CDR1 and CDR2 are MNHEY and SMNVEV (reference sequence). V was clipped by 4 bases and J by 6 bases; unmatched bases: 15. The length of the CDR3 is 17 residues. The CDR3 DNA reads TGTGCCAGCAGTTCCCCCGTGGCGGGCGGGAGAGGCAATGAGCAGTTCTTC. As protein: CASSSPVAGGRGNEQFF.

The chain has TRBV29-1 and TRBJ2-7, with a tentative D call TRBD1 (5 bases). In germline, CDR1 is SQVTM, CDR2 ANQGSEA. This CDR3 is built from 12 residues. V was cut by 4 bases and J by 7 bases, with 14 bases left in between. For the CDR3, the DNA is TGCAGCGTTGGGGCATTCGGACAAGAGCAGTACTTC. Its protein is CSVGAFGQEQYF.

This chain links TRBV9 with TRBJ1-1; 8 nucleotides agree with TRBD1. The CDR3 is made up of 14 amino acids. Germline-derived CDR1 and CDR2 are SGDLS and YYNGEE. With V trimmed by 3 bases and J by 4 bases, 5 bases remained unmatched. The CDR3 DNA follows: TGTGCCAGCAGCGCGAGTACAGGGGGCACTGAAGCTTTCTTT. Translated: CASSASTGGTEAFF.

The chain carries TRBV5-6 and TRBJ1-5; no clear D gene. Germline V gene data show CDR1 as SGHDT and CDR2 as YYEEEE. The CDR3 length is 16 residues. V lost 0 bases, J lost 4 bases, and 14 bases lay in between. Written as DNA, the CDR3 is TGTGCCAGCAGCTTGGACCGGGGTAACGATAATCAGCCCCAGCATTTT. Translated: CASSLDRGNDNQPQHF.

The chain links TRBV18 to TRBJ2-7; a possible D gene is TRBD2 (6 bases). Germline loops: CDR1 KGHSH, CDR2 LQKENI. This CDR3 comprises 17 residues. V was shortened by 3 bases and J by 3 bases, with 21 bases between the two germline ends. The CDR3 sequence: CASSPAGGTGDVYEQYF. CDR3 DNA: TGTGCCAGCTCACCGGCCGGCGGGACTGGGGACGTCTACGAGCAGTACTTC. Full variable domain (outside the CDR3, taken from reference TRBV18 and TRBJ2-7): NAGVMQNPRHLVRRRGQEARLRCSPMKGHSHVYWYRQLPEEGLKFMVYLQKENIIDESGMPKERFSAEFPKEGPSILRIQQVVRGDSAAYFCASSPAGGTGDVYEQYFGPGTRLTVT.

The chain links TRBV10-2 to TRBJ2-1, with 11 bases aligning to TRBD2. CDR1 and CDR2 (germline): WSHSY, SAAADI. The CDR3 extends over 15 amino acids. Trimming took 5 bases from V and 8 from J; bases not matched to a gene: 8. CDR3 sequence (DNA): TGCGCCAGCAGTCCTAGGACTAGCGGGCACGATGAGCAGTTCTTC. Translated, it gives CASSPRTSGHDEQFF.

On this clone: The germline gene is not matched at one end of the junction; a read error may be the cause. The chain uses TRBV7-9 and TRBJ2-5; 8 nucleotides align to TRBD2. Germline V gives CDR1 SEHNR, CDR2 FQNEAQ (reference sequence). The CDR3 sequence is 16 residues long. CDR3 loop: CSSSRGSGGGGETQYF. The CDR3 coding sequence is TGTTCCAGCAGTCGGGGGTCCGGGGGGGGCGGAGAGACCCAGTACTTC.

V usage is TRBV4-3 and J usage is TRBJ2-7; 7 nucleotides align to TRBD1. Unmatched junction bases numbered 8, after V lost 1 base and J lost 5 bases. The CDR3 sequence is 15 residues long. CDR1 LGHNA and CDR2 YSLEER come from the germline V gene. The CDR3, as DNA: TGCGCCAGCAGCCAAGGGGGGACAGTAGGTAACGAGCAGTACTTC. It codes for CASSQGGTVGNEQYF.

The chain uses TRBV7-2 and TRBJ2-2; TRBD2 is a possible D gene (6 bases). The V gene lost 1 base and the J gene lost 5 bases, with 20 bases spanning the gap. CDR1 SGHTA and CDR2 FQGNSA come from the germline V gene. This CDR3 is 18 amino acids long. The CDR3 nucleotides are TGTGCCAGCAGCTTAGTTGCGGGGAATGGGTTCGGAACCGGGGAGCTGTTTTTT. Translated, it gives CASSLVAGNGFGTGELFF.

The J gene is TRBJ1-5, the V gene TRBV28, with D unclear. The CDR3 sequence is 15 residues long. Trimming took off 3 bases at V and 4 bases at J, with 13 bases between the two ends. From germline, CDR1 is MDHEN and CDR2 SYDVKM. CDR3 loop: CASSLPGGENQPQHF. CDR3 nucleotide sequence: TGTGCCAGCAGTTTGCCAGGTGGTGAGAATCAGCCCCAGCATTTT.

The CDR3: CASSPRTSGGPSSYNEQFF. The CDR3 bases are TGTGCCAGCAGCCCGCGGACTAGCGGGGGGCCAAGCTCCTACAATGAGCAGTTCTTC. V usage is TRBV11-3 and J usage is TRBJ2-1; 14 nucleotides align to TRBD2. V was clipped by 5 bases and J by 0 bases; unmatched bases: 9. Germline CDR1 is SGHNT and CDR2 is YENEEA. The CDR3 extends over 19 amino acids.

This rearrangement joins TRBV4-3 to TRBJ2-1; 10 nucleotides align to TRBD2. V was pared by 0 bases and J by 9 bases, with 11 bases of the junction left unmatched. The CDR3 is 17 amino acids. Germline CDR1 is LGHNA and CDR2 is YSLEER. CDR3 DNA sequence: TGCGCCAGCAGCCAAGATACGGCTAGCGGGAGACTCGGTGAGCAGTTCTTC. Translating gives CASSQDTASGRLGEQFF.

This chain uses TRBV2 with TRBJ2-7; perhaps TRBD2 as D (7 bases). Trimming took off 7 bases at V and 3 bases at J, with 22 bases between the two ends. CDR1 and CDR2 (germline): SNHLY, FYNNEI. The CDR3 consists of 16 residues. The CDR3 DNA is TGTGCCAGCATGGAGAGCCTGAGGGGGGGAATCTACGAGCAGTACTTC. Its translation is CASMESLRGGIYEQYF.

This clone was seen a handful of times. The junction departs from the called germline gene at one end, perhaps through a read error. The chain employs TRBV7-9 and TRBJ2-7; D is possibly TRBD1 (5 bases). Germline V CDR1 and CDR2: SEHNR, FQNEAQ (reference sequence). The CDR3 loop spans 11 amino acids. The CDR3 sequence: CSSSFSDRQYF. The DNA for the CDR3 is TGTTCCAGCAGCTTTTCCGACAGACAGTACTTC. Full variable domain (outside the CDR3, taken from reference TRBV7-9 and TRBJ2-7): DTGVSQNPRHKITKRGQNVTFRCDPISEHNRLYWYRQTLGQGPEFLTYFQNEAQLEKSRLLSDRFSAERPKGSFSTLEIQRTEQGDSAMYLCSSSFSDRQYFGPGTRLTVT.

This chain links TRBV7-8 with TRBJ2-1; possible D gene TRBD2, 5 bases. Germline CDR1 SGHVS, CDR2 FQNEAQ. Trimming removed 5 bases from V and 9 bases from J, with 20 bases in between. This CDR3 has 15 residues. The CDR3 coding sequence is TGTGCCAGCAGCCCTCCGGGAAATGGTCTTGGTGAGCAGTTCTTC. Translating it yields CASSPPGNGLGEQFF. The variable domain in full, completed from reference TRBV7-8 and TRBJ2-1, reads GAGVSQSPRYKVAKRGQDVALRCDPISGHVSLFWYQQALGQGPEFLTYFQNEAQLDKSGLPSDRFFAERPEGSVSTLKIQRTQQEDSAVYLCASSPPGNGLGEQFFGPGTRLTVL.

The chain carries TRBV7-8 and TRBJ2-3, with D unresolved. Germline V gives CDR1 SGHVS, CDR2 FQNEAQ. CDR3 size: 12 residues. Trimming stripped 1 base from V and 6 bases from J, with 5 bases between. CDR3 region: CASSLVRDTQYF. CDR3 bases: TGTGCCAGCAGCTTAGTTCGGGATACGCAGTATTTT.

The chain combines TRBV10-3 with TRBJ2-6; D remains unclear. There are 14 residues in the CDR3. Germline V lookup: CDR1 ENHRY, CDR2 SYGVKD. V lost 7 bases, J lost 0 bases, and 7 bases lay in between. CDR3 DNA: TGTGCCATCACCGAGCGCTCTGGGGCCAACGTCCTGACTTTC. Translation: CAITERSGANVLTF.

This chain joins TRBV5-1 and TRBJ1-4; TRBD1 matches at 7 bases. The ends lost 1 base at V and 4 bases at J; junction bases unmatched: 7. The V gene's germline CDR1 is SGHRS and CDR2 YFSETQ. The CDR3 has 16 amino acids. The CDR3 loop is CASSLTGVEGNEKLFF. The CDR3 DNA sequence: TGCGCCAGCAGCTTGACAGGGGTGGAGGGTAATGAAAAACTGTTTTTT.

The chain recombines TRBV10-3 with TRBJ2-3; the D gene is possibly TRBD2 (7 bases). The germline gives CDR1 ENHRY, CDR2 SYGVKD. The CDR3 consists of 15 residues. Trimming cost V 7 bases and J 5 bases, with 19 bases left between them. The chain's CDR3 is CAINDPERGQDTQYF. The DNA of the CDR3 is TGTGCCATCAATGACCCCGAGCGGGGACAAGATACGCAGTATTTT.

The chain links TRBV4-3 to TRBJ2-5; a weak D match, TRBD2 (7 bases). The DNA end is more similar to TRBJ2-7, so the J call may be wrong. The CDR3 totals 16 residues. Germline assignment: CDR1 LGHNA and CDR2 YSLEER. CDR3 bases: TGCGCCAGCAGCCAAGTTACCGGGGGGCCCTCCTACGAGCAGTACTTC. Translating it yields CASSQVTGGPSYEQYF.

This chain connects TRBV6-1 to TRBJ2-7; D is unresolved. Deletions cut 1 base from V and 2 bases from J, with 12 bases between. The germline V gene encodes CDR1 MNHNS and CDR2 SASEGT. CDR3 size: 15 residues. The CDR3 sequence is CASSEEPSVTYEQYF. The CDR3 nucleotides read TGTGCCAGCAGTGAAGAACCCAGTGTTACCTACGAGCAGTACTTC.

This chain joins TRBV5-1 and TRBJ1-2; D may be TRBD1 (6 bases). The CDR3 is made up of 14 amino acids. Looked up from germline, CDR1 is SGHRS and CDR2 is YFSETQ. V was trimmed by 2 bases and J by 1 base, leaving 9 bases between them. CDR3 nucleotide sequence: TGCGCCAGCAGCTTCGGACAGCATAACTATGGCTACACCTTC. Protein product: CASSFGQHNYGYTF. The whole variable domain, filled in from reference TRBV5-1 and TRBJ1-2, reads KAGVTQTPRYLIKTRGQQVTLSCSPISGHRSVSWYQQTPGQGLQFLFEYFSETQRNKGNFPGRFSGRQFSNSRSEMNVSTLELGDSALYLCASSFGQHNYGYTFGSGTRLTVV.

This chain joins TRBV10-3 and TRBJ2-2; 11 bases align to TRBD2. Losses at the gene ends were 11 bases for V and 0 bases for J; bases not matched to a gene: 8. Germline assignment: CDR1 ENHRY and CDR2 SYGVKD. The CDR3 is made up of 16 amino acids. The DNA for the CDR3 is TGTGCCTCATCTGGACTAGCGGGCTCGAACACCGGGGAGCTGTTTTTT. It specifies CASSGLAGSNTGELFF.